The rows below give T cell receptor beta chains drawn from one sample of a study of molecular identifiers for immune sequencing clone quantification. A single record per CDR3 protein comes from TCRdb applying MiXCR to the PCR reads. The sample gives approximately 680,000 distinct CDR3 sequences, about 25% of which show up once; about 0.8% is in the top ten. Sequencing input: naive CD8+ T cells from blood, with Jurkat cell RNA spiked in. The source of these receptors is a human donor in good health. Some libraries in this study had Jurkat cell RNA spiked in. The CDR3 runs from the conserved cysteine through the conserved F or W. Each record gives: V gene, D gene, clone size, J gene, CDR3 protein, CDR3 DNA. A D gene is named only where the DNA matches it firmly. Size is omitted from some rows. Given values are once, few, many or a class for expanded clones.

TRBV9	TRBD2	.	TRBJ2-3	CASSVAGGTVTQYF	TGTGCCAGCAGCGTAGCCGGGGGGACCGTTACGCAGTATTTT
TRBV12-3/TRBV12-4	TRBD1	.	TRBJ2-1	CASSPTGIPYNEQFF	TGTGCCAGCAGTCCGACAGGGATCCCCTACAATGAGCAGTTCTTC
TRBV5-4	.	many	TRBJ1-1	CASSLAPSFEAFF	TGTGCCAGCAGCTTGGCCCCCTCGTTCGAAGCTTTCTTT
TRBV12-3/TRBV12-4	.	many	TRBJ1-5	CARAQEASNQPQHF	TGTGCCAGGGCCCAGGAGGCTAGCAATCAGCCCCAGCATTTT
TRBV30	.	.	TRBJ2-1	CAWGLSSYNEQFF	TGTGCCTGGGGCCTTAGCTCCTACAATGAGCAGTTCTTC
TRBV4-2	TRBD1	many	TRBJ1-1	CASSQDPTGVNTEAFF	TGTGCCAGCAGCCAAGACCCGACAGGGGTGAACACTGAAGCTTTCTTT
TRBV28	TRBD2	.	TRBJ2-7	CASSLGLDTYAQYF	TGTGCCAGCAGTTTGGGACTAGATACCTACGCGCAGTACTTC
TRBV13	.	many	TRBJ2-4	CASSRGTPNIQYF	TGTGCCAGCAGCCGCGGGACCCCAAACATTCAGTACTTC
TRBV29-1	.	many	TRBJ2-7	CSMRCRDTYEQYF	TGCAGCATGAGGTGCCGGGACACCTACGAGCAGTACTTC
TRBV19	.	.	TRBJ2-2	CASSTGWRTGELFF	TGTGCCAGTAGTACAGGGTGGCGGACCGGGGAGCTGTTTTTT
TRBV9	TRBD2	few	TRBJ2-7	CASSASGSKHEQYF	TGTGCCAGCAGCGCTAGCGGGAGTAAGCACGAGCAGTACTTC
TRBV6-1	.	.	TRBJ1-3	CASSDPHRASGNTIYF	TGTGCCAGCAGTGATCCCCACAGGGCATCTGGAAACACCATATATTTT
TRBV6-6	TRBD1	many	TRBJ2-1	CASTSPGQEGNEQFF	TGTGCCAGCACCTCGCCGGGACAGGAGGGGAATGAGCAGTTCTTC
TRBV7-2	.	many	TRBJ2-3	CASSFSKRGSDTQYF	TGTGCCAGCAGCTTCAGCAAAAGAGGGTCAGATACGCAGTATTTT